A single sample is the source of the 19 T cell receptor beta chains below, sequenced in a study of blood T cell repertoires in COVID-19 (TCRdb year 2020). Libraries were built with the immunoSEQ multiplex PCR assay. Drawn from immuneACCESS, this table holds only the in-frame rearrangements with V and J called that TCRdb kept. Clones are partly lost; checked studies trace under half to an unresolved V gene and leave the rest unexplained. The sample table shows approximately 270,000 clones, and about 80% are seen once. Roughly 14% of the sample lies in the top ten. Sequencing used peripheral blood. The origin of the receptors is a person aged 70 to 79 with COVID-19, enrolled during active disease.

The chain recombines TRBV5-6 with TRBJ2-2; tentatively, D is TRBD2 (5 bases). CDR1 SGHDT and CDR2 YYEEEE come from the germline V gene. The germline V and J ends were trimmed by 0 bases and 7 bases, with 19 bases remaining between them. The CDR3 is 17 residues long. CDR3 amino acids: CASSLATAGLGGGELFF. In DNA, the CDR3 is TGTGCCAGCAGCTTGGCGACGGCAGGACTTGGTGGCGGGGAGCTGTTTTTT.

As DNA, the CDR3 is TGTGCCAGCAGTCAGAGGAGGGACGATTCCTACAATGAGCAGTTCTTC. This codes for CASSQRRDDSYNEQFF. The V and J genes are TRBV11-3 and TRBJ2-1; D is perhaps TRBD2 (6 bases). Germline lookup yields CDR1 SGHNT and CDR2 YENEEA. Trimming shortened V by 6 bases and J by 1 base, and 16 bases separated the two germline ends. The length of the CDR3 is 16 residues.

This chain uses TRBV10-3 with TRBJ2-1, with 7 bases that match TRBD1. The junction had 4 bases not matched to a gene; V was cut back by 6 bases and J by 5 bases. The CDR3 spans 13 residues. Germline V gives CDR1 ENHRY, CDR2 SYGVKD. The CDR3 region is CAISRQGDNEQFF. DNA of the CDR3: TGTGCCATCAGCCGACAGGGAGACAATGAGCAGTTCTTC.

CDR3 in amino acids: CATSRGVGGASLGYGYTF. The CDR3 nucleotides read TGTGCCACCAGCAGAGGTGTTGGCGGGGCCAGTCTGGGCTATGGCTACACCTTC. The rearrangement uses TRBV15 and TRBJ1-2; possibly TRBD1 for D (5 bases). The CDR3 runs 18 residues. In germline, CDR1 is LNHNV, CDR2 YYDKDF (reference sequence). V lost 1 base and J 4 bases, leaving 22 bases between the germline ends.

This chain uses TRBV28 with TRBJ2-7; 10 positions match TRBD2. The trim removed 8 bases at V and 4 bases at J, leaving 11 bases unmatched. Germline lookup yields CDR1 MDHEN and CDR2 SYDVKM. The CDR3 totals 15 residues. The CDR3 is CASGAASGSVYEQYF. Here the CDR3 DNA reads TGTGCCAGCGGAGCCGCTAGCGGGAGTGTATACGAGCAGTACTTC.

The genes are TRBV28 and TRBJ2-1; 10 positions match TRBD1. Germline V gene sequence: CDR1 MDHEN, CDR2 SYDVKM. The V segment lost 6 bases and the J segment 7 bases; nucleotides outside the gene matches: 18. The CDR3 sequence is 18 residues long. The CDR3 reads CASRTAASGQGRRNEQFF. The CDR3 DNA reads TGTGCCAGCAGGACCGCGGCTTCGGGACAGGGGCGCCGAAATGAGCAGTTCTTC.

The J gene is TRBJ1-4, the V gene TRBV4-3; tentative D call: TRBD1 (5 bases). CDR3 length: 16 residues. V was pared by 0 bases and J by 3 bases, with 11 bases between. CDR1 is LGHNA and CDR2 is YSLEER in the germline V gene. The CDR3 is CASSQEMTAPNEKLFF. For the CDR3, the DNA is TGCGCCAGCAGCCAAGAGATGACAGCACCTAATGAAAAACTGTTTTTT.

This chain links TRBV3-1 (or the pseudogene TRBV3-2) with TRBJ1-6, with 8 bases that match TRBD1. Looked up from germline, CDR1 is LGHDT and CDR2 is YNNKEL (reference sequence). The CDR3 is 15 residues long. V was pared by 0 bases and J by 10 bases, with 5 bases of the junction left unmatched. The CDR3 sequence: CASSQDGTGGSPLHF. CDR3 coding DNA: TGTGCCAGCAGCCAAGACGGGACAGGAGGATCACCCCTCCACTTT.

The V and J genes are TRBV5-1 and TRBJ1-4, with TRBD1 matching 7 bases. The V and J ends lost 5 bases and 4 bases, in that order; junction bases with no gene match: 11. CDR3 size: 16 residues. Germline CDR1 and CDR2: SGHRS and YFSETQ. CDR3 in amino acids: CASRRGREGDNEKLFF. CDR3 nucleotide sequence: TGCGCCAGCAGAAGGGGGCGAGAGGGGGATAATGAAAAACTGTTTTTT. Looking up the rest from reference TRBV5-1 and TRBJ1-4 gives the full variable domain: KAGVTQTPRYLIKTRGQQVTLSCSPISGHRSVSWYQQTPGQGLQFLFEYFSETQRNKGNFPGRFSGRQFSNSRSEMNVSTLELGDSALYLCASRRGREGDNEKLFFGSGTQLSVL.

As DNA, the CDR3 is TGTGCCAGCAGTGCCCTTCGGACCCAGCGGGATGAGCAGTTCTTC. The encoded protein is CASSALRTQRDEQFF. The chain employs TRBV27 and TRBJ2-1; tentatively, D is TRBD2 (6 bases). CDR1 is MNHEY and CDR2 is SMNVEV in the germline V gene (reference sequence). Trimming left V 5 bases short and J 8 bases short, with 19 bases between. This CDR3 is built from 15 residues.

The V gene is TRBV18, the J gene TRBJ1-1, with a weak D call TRBD1 (5 bases). The CDR3 is made up of 13 amino acids. The germline V and J ends were trimmed by 3 bases and 6 bases, with 11 bases remaining between them. The germline CDR1 and CDR2 sequences are KGHSH and LQKENI. Here the CDR3 DNA reads TGTGCCAGCTCACCGAACGGGGGGGCTGAAGCTTTCTTT. Amino acid sequence: CASSPNGGAEAFF.

In this sample, this clone turned up once. The chain links TRBV27 to TRBJ1-5; TRBD1 is a possible D gene (6 bases). V was shortened by 2 bases and J by 2 bases, with 10 bases between the two germline ends. This CDR3 is 15 amino acids long. CDR1 and CDR2 from the germline V gene are MNHEY and SMNVEV (reference sequence). CDR3 DNA: TGTGCCAGCAGTTTAAGGGGGGGCGGCAATCAGCCCCAGCATTTT. It encodes CASSLRGGGNQPQHF.

The chain couples TRBV15 to TRBJ2-7; TRBD1 matches at 8 bases. The CDR3 totals 17 residues. The J segment lost 3 bases and the V segment lost 0 bases, leaving 10 bases of the junction unmatched. Germline CDR1 is LNHNV and CDR2 is YYDKDF (reference sequence). This CDR3 reads CATSRDRLWGQDYEQYF. The CDR3 bases are TGTGCCACCAGCAGAGATCGGCTTTGGGGACAGGACTACGAGCAGTACTTC.

The chain joins TRBV6-2 or TRBV6-3 to TRBJ2-7; TRBD1 matches at 7 bases. Germline V gene lookup returns CDR1 MNHEY and CDR2 SVGEGT. The J segment lost 2 bases and the V segment lost 5 bases, leaving 12 bases of the junction unmatched. This CDR3 has 16 residues. The CDR3 loop is CASSTGQTDQTYEQYF. CDR3 sequence (DNA): TGTGCCAGCAGTACGGGACAGACCGACCAAACCTACGAGCAGTACTTC.

The chain links TRBV5-1 to TRBJ1-4; TRBD1 matches at 9 bases. The CDR3 covers 18 residues. The V segment lost 4 bases and the J segment 3 bases; nucleotides outside the gene matches: 13. The germline CDR1 and CDR2 sequences are SGHRS and YFSETQ. The DNA of the CDR3 is TGCGCCAGCAGCCCCGGACAGGGGAGGTGGGGCCCTAATGAAAAACTGTTTTTT. Translation: CASSPGQGRWGPNEKLFF.

The V gene is TRBV19, the J gene TRBJ2-7, with a tentative D call TRBD1 (5 bases). The V and J ends lost 5 bases and 3 bases respectively, with 14 bases between them. CDR3 length: 14 residues. Germline V gene lookup returns CDR1 LNHDA and CDR2 SQIVND (reference sequence). Here the CDR3 DNA reads TGTGCCAGTAGTCCCGACAGTAGAAGCTACGAGCAGTACTTC. It encodes CASSPDSRSYEQYF.

The table lists this clone with a few counts. This rearrangement joins TRBV7-3 to TRBJ2-1; 9 bases match TRBD2. Germline CDR1 SGHTA, CDR2 FQGTGA. The junction had 2 bases not matched to a gene; V was cut back by 1 base and J by 4 bases. The CDR3 spans 15 residues. This CDR3 is CASSLSGGAYNEQFF. Here the CDR3 DNA reads TGTGCCAGCAGCTTAAGCGGGGGGGCGTACAATGAGCAGTTCTTC.

The chain links TRBV27 to TRBJ1-6, with 7 bases fitting TRBD1. This CDR3 is built from 15 residues. Germline lookup yields CDR1 MNHEY and CDR2 SMNVEV (reference sequence). J was trimmed by 4 bases and V by 6 bases; bases with no gene match: 6. CDR3 sequence reads: CASRRGQVYNSPLHF. CDR3 nucleotide sequence: TGTGCCAGCAGAAGGGGGCAGGTTTATAATTCACCCCTCCACTTT.

This chain joins TRBV5-1 and TRBJ2-2; 8 bases line up with TRBD2. Germline CDR1 SGHRS, CDR2 YFSETQ. The V gene end was trimmed by 0 bases and the J gene end by 4 bases; junction bases not matched to a gene: 5. The CDR3 is 16 amino acids. Here the CDR3 DNA reads TGCGCCAGCAGCTTGGTGGGCCTAGCGGGCACCGGGGAGCTGTTTTTT. Translation: CASSLVGLAGTGELFF.